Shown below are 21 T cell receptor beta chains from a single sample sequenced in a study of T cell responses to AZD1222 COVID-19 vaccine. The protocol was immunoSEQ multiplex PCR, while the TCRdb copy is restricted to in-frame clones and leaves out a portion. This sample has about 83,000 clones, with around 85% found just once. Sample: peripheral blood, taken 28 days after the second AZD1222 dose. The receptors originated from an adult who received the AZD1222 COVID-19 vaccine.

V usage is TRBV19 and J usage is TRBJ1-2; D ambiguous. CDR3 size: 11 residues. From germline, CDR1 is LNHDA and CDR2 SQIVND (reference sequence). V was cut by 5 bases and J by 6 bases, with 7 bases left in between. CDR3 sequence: CASSLADGYTF. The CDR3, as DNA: TGTGCCAGTAGTTTGGCAGATGGCTACACCTTC.

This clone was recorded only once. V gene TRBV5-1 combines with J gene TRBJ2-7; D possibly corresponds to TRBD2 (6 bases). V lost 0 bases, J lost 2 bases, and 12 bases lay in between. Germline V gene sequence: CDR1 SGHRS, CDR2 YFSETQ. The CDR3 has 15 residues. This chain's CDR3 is CASSLAPGDAYEQYF. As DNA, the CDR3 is TGCGCCAGCAGCTTGGCCCCGGGGGATGCCTACGAGCAGTACTTC.

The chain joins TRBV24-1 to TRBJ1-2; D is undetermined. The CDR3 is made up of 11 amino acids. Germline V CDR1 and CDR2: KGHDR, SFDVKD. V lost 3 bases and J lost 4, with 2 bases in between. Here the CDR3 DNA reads TGTGCCACCAGTGATAGCTATGGCTACACCTTC. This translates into CATSDSYGYTF.

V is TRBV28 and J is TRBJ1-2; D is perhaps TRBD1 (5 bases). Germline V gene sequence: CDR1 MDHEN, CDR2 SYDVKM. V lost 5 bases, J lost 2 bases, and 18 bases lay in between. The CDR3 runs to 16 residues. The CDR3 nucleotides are TGTGCCAGCAGTCCAGGAGACAGAGAACAAAACTATGGCTACACCTTC. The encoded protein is CASSPGDREQNYGYTF.

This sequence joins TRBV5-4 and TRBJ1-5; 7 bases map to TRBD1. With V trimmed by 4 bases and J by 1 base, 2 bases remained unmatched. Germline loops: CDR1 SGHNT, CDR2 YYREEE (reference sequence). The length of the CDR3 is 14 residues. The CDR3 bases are TGTGCCAGCAGCCACAGGGGAAGCAATCAGCCCCAGCATTTT. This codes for CASSHRGSNQPQHF. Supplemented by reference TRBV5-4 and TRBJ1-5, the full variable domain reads ETGVTQSPTHLIKTRGQQVTLRCSSQSGHNTVSWYQQALGQGPQFIFQYYREEENGRGNFPPRFSGLQFPNYSSELNVNALELDDSALYLCASSHRGSNQPQHFGDGTRLSIL.

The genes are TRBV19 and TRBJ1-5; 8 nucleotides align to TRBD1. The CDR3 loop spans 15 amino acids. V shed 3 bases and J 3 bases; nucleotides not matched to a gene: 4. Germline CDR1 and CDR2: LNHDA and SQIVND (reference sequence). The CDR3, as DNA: TGTGCCAGTAGTATGGACAGGGACTTCAATCAGCCCCAGCATTTT. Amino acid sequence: CASSMDRDFNQPQHF.

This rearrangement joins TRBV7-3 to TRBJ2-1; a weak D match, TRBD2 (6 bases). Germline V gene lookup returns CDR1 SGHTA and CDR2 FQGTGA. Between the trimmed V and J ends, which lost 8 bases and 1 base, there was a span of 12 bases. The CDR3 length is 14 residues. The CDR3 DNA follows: TGTGCCAGCGGCCCCGGGGGATCCTACAATGAGCAGTTCTTC. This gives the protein CASGPGGSYNEQFF.

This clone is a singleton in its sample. CDR3 in DNA: TGTGCCAGTAGCGGCTTTGGGACAGGGTCCTCCCAACTGTTTTTT. Translating gives CASSGFGTGSSQLFF. The gene calls are TRBV19 and TRBJ1-4, with 9 bases lining up with TRBD1. Germline V gene sequence: CDR1 LNHDA, CDR2 SQIVND (reference sequence). The CDR3 runs to 15 residues. V lost 6 bases and J lost 12; bases outside the gene matches: 14.

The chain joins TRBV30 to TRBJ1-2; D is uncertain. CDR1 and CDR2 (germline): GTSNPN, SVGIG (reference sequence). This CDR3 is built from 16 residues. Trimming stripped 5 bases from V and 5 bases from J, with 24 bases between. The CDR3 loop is CAWYPGRIETPYGYTF. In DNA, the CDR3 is TGTGCCTGGTACCCCGGTCGTATTGAGACTCCTTATGGCTACACCTTC.

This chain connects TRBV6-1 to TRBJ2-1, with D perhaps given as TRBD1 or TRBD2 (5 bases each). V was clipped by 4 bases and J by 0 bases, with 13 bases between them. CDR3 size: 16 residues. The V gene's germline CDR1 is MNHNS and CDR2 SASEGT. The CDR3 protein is CASSGRDASSYNEQFF. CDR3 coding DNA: TGTGCCAGCAGTGGACGGGACGCCAGCTCCTACAATGAGCAGTTCTTC.

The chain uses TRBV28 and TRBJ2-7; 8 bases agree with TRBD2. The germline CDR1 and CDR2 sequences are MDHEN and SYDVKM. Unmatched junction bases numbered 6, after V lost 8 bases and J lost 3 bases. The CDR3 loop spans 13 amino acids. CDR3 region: CASRKGTSYEQYF. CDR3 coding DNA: TGTGCCAGCCGGAAGGGGACTAGCTACGAGCAGTACTTC.

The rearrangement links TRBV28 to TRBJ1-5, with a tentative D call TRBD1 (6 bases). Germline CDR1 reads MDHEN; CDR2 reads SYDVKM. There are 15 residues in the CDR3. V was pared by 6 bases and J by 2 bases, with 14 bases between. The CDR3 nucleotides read TGTGCCAGCAGCCTACAGGGAAGTGGCAATCAGCCCCAGCATTTT. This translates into CASSLQGSGNQPQHF.

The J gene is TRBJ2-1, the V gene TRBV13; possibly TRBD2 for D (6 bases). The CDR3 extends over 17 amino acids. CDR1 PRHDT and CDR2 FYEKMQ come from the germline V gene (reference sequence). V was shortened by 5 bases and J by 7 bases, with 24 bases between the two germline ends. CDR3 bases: TGTGCCAGCAGCCCGGGAGTTTTGCAGGGCTACTTTAATGAGCAGTTCTTC. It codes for CASSPGVLQGYFNEQFF.

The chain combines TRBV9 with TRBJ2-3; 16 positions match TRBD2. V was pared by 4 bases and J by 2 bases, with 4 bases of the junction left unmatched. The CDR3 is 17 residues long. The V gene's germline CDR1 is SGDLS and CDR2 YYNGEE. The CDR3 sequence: CASSLGLAGGPTDTQYF. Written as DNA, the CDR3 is TGTGCCAGCAGCTTGGGACTAGCGGGGGGGCCCACAGATACGCAGTATTTT.

The CDR3, as DNA: TGTGCCAGCAGGGGACAGGGCTACGAGCAGTACTTC. It specifies CASRGQGYEQYF. J is TRBJ2-7 and V is TRBV27; 9 nucleotides agree with TRBD1. J gave up 3 bases and V 6 bases, and 0 bases lay outside the gene matches. Germline V gene lookup returns CDR1 MNHEY and CDR2 SMNVEV (reference sequence). This CDR3 is 12 amino acids long.

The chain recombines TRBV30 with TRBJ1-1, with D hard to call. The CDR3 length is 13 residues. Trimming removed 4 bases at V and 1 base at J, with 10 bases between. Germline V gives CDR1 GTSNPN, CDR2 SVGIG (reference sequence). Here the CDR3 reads CAWTRRPNTEAFF. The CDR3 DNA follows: TGTGCCTGGACCCGTAGGCCGAACACTGAAGCTTTCTTT.

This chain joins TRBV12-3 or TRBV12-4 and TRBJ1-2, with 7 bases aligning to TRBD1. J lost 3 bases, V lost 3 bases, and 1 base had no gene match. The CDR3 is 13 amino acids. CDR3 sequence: CASSFGQDYGYTF. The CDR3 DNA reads TGTGCCAGCAGTTTTGGACAGGACTATGGCTACACCTTC.

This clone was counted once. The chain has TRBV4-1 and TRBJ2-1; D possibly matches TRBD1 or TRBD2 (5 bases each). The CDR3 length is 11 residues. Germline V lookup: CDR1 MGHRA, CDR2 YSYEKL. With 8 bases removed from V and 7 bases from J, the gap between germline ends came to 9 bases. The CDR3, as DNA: TGCGCCAGCTCAGAGGGGAATGAGCAGTTCTTC. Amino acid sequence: CASSEGNEQFF.

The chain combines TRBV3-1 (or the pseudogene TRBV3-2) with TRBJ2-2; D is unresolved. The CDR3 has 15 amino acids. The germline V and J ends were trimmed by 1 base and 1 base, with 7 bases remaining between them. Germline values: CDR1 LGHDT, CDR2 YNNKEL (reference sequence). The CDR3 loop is CASSQVLGNTGELFF. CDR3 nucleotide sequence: TGTGCCAGCAGCCAAGTGCTAGGGAACACCGGGGAGCTGTTTTTT.

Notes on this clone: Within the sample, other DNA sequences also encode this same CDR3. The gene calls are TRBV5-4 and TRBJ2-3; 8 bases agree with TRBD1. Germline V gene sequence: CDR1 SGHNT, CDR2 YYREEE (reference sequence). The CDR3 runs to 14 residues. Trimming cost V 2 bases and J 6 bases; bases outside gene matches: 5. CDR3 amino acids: CASSLGQGFDTQYF. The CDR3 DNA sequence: TGTGCCAGCAGCTTAGGACAGGGTTTTGATACGCAGTATTTT.

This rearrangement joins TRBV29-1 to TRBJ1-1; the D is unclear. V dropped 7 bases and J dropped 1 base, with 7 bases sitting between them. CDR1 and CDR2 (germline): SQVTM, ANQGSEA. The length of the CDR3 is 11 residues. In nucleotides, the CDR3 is TGCAGCGGCAGGAGGAACACTGAAGCTTTCTTT. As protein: CSGRRNTEAFF.